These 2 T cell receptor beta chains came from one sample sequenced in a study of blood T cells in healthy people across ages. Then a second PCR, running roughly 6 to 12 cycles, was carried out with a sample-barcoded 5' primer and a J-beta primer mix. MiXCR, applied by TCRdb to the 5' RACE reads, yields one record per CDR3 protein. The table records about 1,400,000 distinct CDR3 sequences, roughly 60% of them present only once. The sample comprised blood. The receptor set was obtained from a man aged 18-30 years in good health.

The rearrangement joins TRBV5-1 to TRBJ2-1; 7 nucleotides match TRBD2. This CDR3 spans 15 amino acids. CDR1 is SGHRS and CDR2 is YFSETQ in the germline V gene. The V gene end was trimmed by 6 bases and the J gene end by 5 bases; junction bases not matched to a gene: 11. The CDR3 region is CASTSGTKINNEQFF. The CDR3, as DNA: TGCGCCAGCACCTCCGGGACTAAGATTAACAATGAGCAGTTCTTC.

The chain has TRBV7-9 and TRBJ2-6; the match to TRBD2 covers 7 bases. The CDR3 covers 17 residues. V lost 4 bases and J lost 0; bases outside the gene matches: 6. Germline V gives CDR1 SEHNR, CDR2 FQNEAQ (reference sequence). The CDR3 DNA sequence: TGTGCCAGCAGCTCCCCGGGGGGTGACTCTGGGGCCAACGTCCTGACTTTC. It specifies CASSSPGGDSGANVLTF.